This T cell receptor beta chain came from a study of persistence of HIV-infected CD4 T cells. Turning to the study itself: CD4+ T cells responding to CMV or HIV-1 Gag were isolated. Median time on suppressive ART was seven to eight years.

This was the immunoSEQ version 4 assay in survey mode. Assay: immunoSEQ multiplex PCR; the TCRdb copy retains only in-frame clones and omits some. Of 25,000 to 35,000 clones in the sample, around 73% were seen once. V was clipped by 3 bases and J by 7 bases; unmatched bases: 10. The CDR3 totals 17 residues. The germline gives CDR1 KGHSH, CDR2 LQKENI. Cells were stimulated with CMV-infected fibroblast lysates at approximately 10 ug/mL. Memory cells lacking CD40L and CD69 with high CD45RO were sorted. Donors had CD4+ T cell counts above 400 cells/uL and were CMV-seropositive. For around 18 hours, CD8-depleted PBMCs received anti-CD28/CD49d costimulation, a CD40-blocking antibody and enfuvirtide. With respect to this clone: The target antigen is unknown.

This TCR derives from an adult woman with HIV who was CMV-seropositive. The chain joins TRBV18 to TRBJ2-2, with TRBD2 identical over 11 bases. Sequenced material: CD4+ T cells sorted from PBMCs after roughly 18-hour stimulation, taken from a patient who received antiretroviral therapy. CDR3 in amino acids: CASSPPGLAASIGELFF. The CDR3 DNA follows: TGTGCCAGCTCACCCCCGGGACTAGCGGCCTCGATCGGGGAGCTGTTTTTT.